This T cell receptor beta chain stems from a study of blood T cell repertoires in COVID-19. The overall study: Sources were T cells, B-cell-depleted T cells, or PBMCs; the material itself was cDNA or gDNA.

This CDR3 has 13 residues. Germline CDR1 is GTSNPN and CDR2 is SVGIG (reference sequence). The V end was cut by 7 bases, the J end by 4 bases, with 17 bases between. TCRdb's table, derived via immunoSEQ multiplex PCR, lists solely in-frame clones and lacks some. The sample contains about 340,000 clones, 80% to 90% of which appear only once. The sequence came from a woman aged 55 to 70 with COVID-19, enrolled during active disease. The genes are TRBV30 and TRBJ2-7, with a tentative D call TRBD1 (6 bases). Input material: peripheral blood. In nucleotides, the CDR3 is TGTGCCTCGGCGACAGGACCGTTGTACGAGCAGTACTTC. It is translated as CASATGPLYEQYF.